This note documents a single TCR beta chain sequence. Antigen unknown. The sample's time point: week 11, during vaccination. A single vaccine dose contained 300 ug of mutant IDH1 20-mer peptide, and topical imiquimod was used with it. Trimming left V 4 bases short and J 1 base short, with 8 bases between. Germline V gives CDR1 SGHTS, CDR2 YDEGEE. This CDR3 has 13 residues. These data are taken from a study of a mutant IDH1 vaccine in newly diagnosed glioma. Measured with immunoSEQ multiplex PCR; TCRdb has only the in-frame clones, and not every one. The top ten hold approximately 10% of the sample, which has tens of thousands of clones, around 70% seen once.

The sample was peripheral blood mononuclear cells (PBMCs), taken from a glioma patient whose treatment included an IDH1 peptide vaccine. This TCR was sampled from a man in his late teens or twenties with glioma. Some clones in this sample may be carry-over from other donors' samples. V gene TRBV5-8 combines with J gene TRBJ1-1; D is uncertain. The CDR3 nucleotides read TGTGCCAGCAGCCAGACACAGAACACTGAAGCTTTCTTT. Protein: CASSQTQNTEAFF.